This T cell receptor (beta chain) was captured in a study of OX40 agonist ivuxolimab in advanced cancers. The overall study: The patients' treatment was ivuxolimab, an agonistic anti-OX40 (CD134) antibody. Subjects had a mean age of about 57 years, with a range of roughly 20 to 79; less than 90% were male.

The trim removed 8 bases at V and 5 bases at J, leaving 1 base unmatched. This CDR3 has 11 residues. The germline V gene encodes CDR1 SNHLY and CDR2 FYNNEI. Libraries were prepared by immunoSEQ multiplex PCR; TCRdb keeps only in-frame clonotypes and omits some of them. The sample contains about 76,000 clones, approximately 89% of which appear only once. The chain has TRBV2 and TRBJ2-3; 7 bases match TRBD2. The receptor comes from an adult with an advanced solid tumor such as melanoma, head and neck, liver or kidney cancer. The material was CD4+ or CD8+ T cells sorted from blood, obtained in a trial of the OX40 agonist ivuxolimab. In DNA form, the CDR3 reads TGTGCCAGCTCTAGCGGAGATACGCAGTATTTT. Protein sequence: CASSSGDTQYF.